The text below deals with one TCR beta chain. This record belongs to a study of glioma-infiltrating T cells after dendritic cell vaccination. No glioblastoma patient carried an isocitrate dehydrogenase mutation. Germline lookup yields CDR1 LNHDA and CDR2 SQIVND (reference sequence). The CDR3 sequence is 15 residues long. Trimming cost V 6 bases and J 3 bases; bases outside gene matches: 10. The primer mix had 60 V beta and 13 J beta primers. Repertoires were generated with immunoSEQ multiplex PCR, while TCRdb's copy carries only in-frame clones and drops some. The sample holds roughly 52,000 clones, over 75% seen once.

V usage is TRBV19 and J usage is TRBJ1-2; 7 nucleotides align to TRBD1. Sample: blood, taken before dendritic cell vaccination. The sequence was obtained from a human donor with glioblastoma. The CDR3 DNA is TGTGCCAGTAGACAGACAGGGCCAGTCTACTATGGCTACACCTTC. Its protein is CASRQTGPVYYGYTF.